What follows are 3 T cell receptor beta chains derived from one specimen sequenced in a study of OX40 agonist ivuxolimab in advanced cancers. The table came from immunoSEQ multiplex PCR; TCRdb's copy has only in-frame clones and leaves some out. The table lists approximately 100,000 clones, 84% of them singletons, with roughly 5.4% in the top ten. The sample here was CD4+ or CD8+ T cells sorted from blood, taken in a trial of the OX40 agonist ivuxolimab. These receptors came from an adult with an advanced solid tumor such as melanoma, head and neck, liver or kidney cancer.

This clone was found once. This chain joins TRBV2 and TRBJ2-5; 8 positions match TRBD2. The ends lost 9 bases at V and 3 bases at J; junction bases unmatched: 15. This CDR3 has 16 amino acids. The germline V gene encodes CDR1 SNHLY and CDR2 FYNNEI. The CDR3, as DNA: TGTGCCAGTTCGGGGGGGAGAGGGCTAGCGGAAGAGACCCAGTACTTC. It translates to CASSGGRGLAEETQYF.

The gene calls are TRBV25-1 and TRBJ2-3, with D perhaps matching TRBD2 (6 bases). Trimming cost V 4 bases and J 1 base, with 15 bases left between them. CDR3 length: 16 amino acids. Germline V lookup: CDR1 MGHDK, CDR2 SYGVNS. The CDR3 sequence: CASSGAGTWGTDTQYF. CDR3 nucleotide sequence: TGTGCCAGCAGTGGTGCGGGGACCTGGGGCACAGATACGCAGTATTTT.

The genes are TRBV4-1 and TRBJ1-5, with D unclear. The V end was cut by 1 base, the J end by 10 bases, with 14 bases between. The CDR3 runs to 14 residues. CDR1 and CDR2 (germline): MGHRA, YSYEKL. The CDR3 DNA is TGCGCCAGCAGCCAAGCAGTGAGATCACAACCCCAGCATTTT. Its translation is CASSQAVRSQPQHF.